This TCR beta chain was profiled in a study of early stage breast cancer tumors. Looked up from germline, CDR1 is MDHEN and CDR2 is SYDVKM. The J segment lost 2 bases and the V segment lost 7 bases, leaving 8 bases of the junction unmatched. The CDR3 has 15 residues. About this clone: Its antigen is unidentified.

Broader study findings: Comparing each tissue with blood distinguished tumor from normal in 14 of 16 patients.

The assay was immunoSEQ multiplex PCR, and TCRdb's table has in-frame clones only and misses some. This table has 50,000 or so clones, about 83% appearing once. The specimen sequenced was blood. V usage is TRBV28 and J usage is TRBJ1-5, with 7 bases lining up with TRBD1. The TCR originated in a person between 50 and 60 years old with breast cancer. The CDR3: CASTIDRDGNQPQHF. The CDR3 DNA sequence: TGTGCCAGCACCATAGACAGGGACGGCAATCAGCCCCAGCATTTT.